This TCR beta chain was obtained from a study of T cell responses to AZD1222 COVID-19 vaccine. Sequenced by immunoSEQ multiplex PCR; TCRdb stores in-frame clones only, minus some. The repertoire has around 130,000 clones, approximately 86% of them found once; the top ten carry roughly 3%. This receptor was obtained from an adult in good health. The sequenced sample was peripheral blood, obtained on day 0 of AZD1222 vaccination.

The CDR3 loop reads CASSSPYGYTF. The CDR3 coding sequence is TGTGCCAGCAGTTCTCCATATGGCTACACCTTC. This chain joins TRBV6-5 and TRBJ1-2; D is unclear. The CDR3 spans 11 residues. In germline, CDR1 is MNHEY, CDR2 SVGAGI. The V and J ends lost 4 bases and 5 bases respectively, with 5 bases between them.